The TCR beta chain under discussion was sequenced for a study of graft-versus-host responses after intestinal transplantation. Study-level information: All recipients were transplanted with multivisceral, liver-intestinal, or isolated intestinal grafts. Anti-thymocyte globulin induction preceded three to four years of tacrolimus and steroid maintenance in all recipients.

General study results and limits: Graft-donor T cell macrochimerism coincided with high graft-versus-host to host-versus-graft clonal ratios in allografts.

Points on this clone: Its antigen is not identified.

The CDR3 spans 13 residues. Trimming removed 4 bases from V and 4 bases from J, with 9 bases in between. Germline lookup yields CDR1 SGHDT and CDR2 YYEEEE. Sequenced by immunoSEQ multiplex PCR; TCRdb stores in-frame clones only, minus some. The data hold under 40,000 clones, with about 93% observed a single time. This sequence originates from a human patient who received an intestinal transplant, so some T cells may come from the graft donor. Sequenced material: PBMCs, taken 16 days after intestinal transplant. The chain links TRBV5-6 to TRBJ1-5; the D is unclear. The DNA for the CDR3 is TGTGCCAGCAGCCGCCGAGGTAATCAGCCCCAGCATTTT. Translated, it gives CASSRRGNQPQHF.